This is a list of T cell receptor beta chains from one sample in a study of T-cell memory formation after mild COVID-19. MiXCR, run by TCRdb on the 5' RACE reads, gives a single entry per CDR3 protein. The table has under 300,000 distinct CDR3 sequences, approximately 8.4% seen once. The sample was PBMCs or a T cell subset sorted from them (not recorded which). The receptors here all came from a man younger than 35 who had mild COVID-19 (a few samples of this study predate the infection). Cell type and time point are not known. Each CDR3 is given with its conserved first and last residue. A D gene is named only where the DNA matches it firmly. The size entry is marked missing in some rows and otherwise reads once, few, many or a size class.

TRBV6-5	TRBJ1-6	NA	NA	TGTGCCAGCAAGGTGCAGGGTAATTCACCCCTCCACTTT	CASKVQGNSPLHF
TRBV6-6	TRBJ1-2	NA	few	TGTGCCAGCAGCGACAAGGGACTAGCTAACTATGGCTACACCTTC	CASSDKGLANYGYTF
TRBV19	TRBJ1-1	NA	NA	TGTGCCAGTATAGATCTCCCGGGGAAGAGTTATGGTCGCACTGAAGCTTTCTTT	CASIDLPGKSYGRTEAFF
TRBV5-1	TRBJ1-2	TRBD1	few	TGCGCCAGCACCTTGATGGGACAGGACTATGGCTACACCTTC	CASTLMGQDYGYTF
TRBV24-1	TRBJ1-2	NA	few	TGTGCCACCAGTGATCCACAGGGTGGCCATGGCTACACCTTC	CATSDPQGGHGYTF
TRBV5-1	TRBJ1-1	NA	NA	TGCACCAGCAGCCCAGGGGAGGTTACGTCTGAAGCTTTCTTT	CTSSPGEVTSEAFF
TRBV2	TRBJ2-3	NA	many	TGTGCCAGCAGTGAAGGACGGGGGTCAAGCACAGATACGCAGTATTTT	CASSEGRGSSTDTQYF
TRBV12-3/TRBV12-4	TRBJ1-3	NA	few	TGTGCCAGCAGTTTAGTCTGGGATGGCACCATATATTTT	CASSLVWDGTIYF
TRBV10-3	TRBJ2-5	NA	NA	TGTGCCATCGGGGAACAGCAAGAGGCCCAGTACTTC	CAIGEQQEAQYF
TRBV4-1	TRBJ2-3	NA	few	TGCGCCAGCAGCCAAGATTTCAGGGCCATAGATACGCAGTATTTT	CASSQDFRAIDTQYF
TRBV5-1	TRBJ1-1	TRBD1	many	TGCGCCAGCAGCTTGCGACAGGGTCACACTGAAGCTTTCTTT	CASSLRQGHTEAFF
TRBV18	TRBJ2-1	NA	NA	TGTGCCAGCTCACCACGGCCACCTGGATACAATGAGCAGTTCTTC	CASSPRPPGYNEQFF
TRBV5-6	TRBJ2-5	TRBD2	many	TGTGCCAGCAGTTTAGCGGGGGCCGGGGAGACCCAGTACTTC	CASSLAGAGETQYF
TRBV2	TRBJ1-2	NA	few	TGTGCCAGCAGTGATTCGCCCTCGGGGCGAGGAGGCTACACCTTC	CASSDSPSGRGGYTF
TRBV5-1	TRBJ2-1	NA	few	TGCGCCAGCAGCTTGGGGGTCCTATTCAATGAGCAGTTCTTC	CASSLGVLFNEQFF
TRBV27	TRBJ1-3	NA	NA	TGTGCCAGCAGTTTATCGTTTCCGAGAAACACCATATATTTT	CASSLSFPRNTIYF
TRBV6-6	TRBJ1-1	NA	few	TGTGCCAGCAGTTACGGGGATGCCACTGAAGCTTTCTTT	CASSYGDATEAFF
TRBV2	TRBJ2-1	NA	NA	TGTGCCAGCAGCCCCAGGGTCTCCTACAATGAGCAGTTCTTC	CASSPRVSYNEQFF
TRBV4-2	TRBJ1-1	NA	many	TGTGCCAGCAGCCAGAGGCAGGACCCTTGGTCCACTGAAGCTTTCTTT	CASSQRQDPWSTEAFF
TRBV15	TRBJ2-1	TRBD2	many	TGTGCCACCAGCAGAGTTATCGGGGGGGCCTACAATGAGCAGTTCTTC	CATSRVIGGAYNEQFF
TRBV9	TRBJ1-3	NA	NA	TGTGCCAGCAGCGCGGGAGCGGGGGAATCTGGAAACACCATATATTTT	CASSAGAGESGNTIYF
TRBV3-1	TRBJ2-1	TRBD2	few	TGTGCCAGCAGCCATCTAGCGGGCAATGAGCAGTTCTTC	CASSHLAGNEQFF
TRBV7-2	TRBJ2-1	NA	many	TGTGCCAGCAAGAGGGACGGACCTACGGATGAGCAGTTCTTC	CASKRDGPTDEQFF
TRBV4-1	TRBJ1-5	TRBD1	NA	TGCGCCAGCAGACAAGACACCCCCGGGACAGGGAGATTTTTGGGTGTTCAGCCCCAGCATTTT	CASRQDTPGTGRFLGVQPQHF
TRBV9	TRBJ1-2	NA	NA	TGTGCCAGCAGCGTAGACGCAGGGAAACACTATGGCTACACCTTC	CASSVDAGKHYGYTF
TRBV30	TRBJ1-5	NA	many	TGTGCCTGGAGTCGGGACAATATGCTCCAGCCCCAGCATTTT	CAWSRDNMLQPQHF
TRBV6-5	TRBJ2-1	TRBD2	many	TGTGCCAGCAGTCACCGACTCCCGGGACTAGCGGGGGAGGTCTACAATGAGCAGTTCTTC	CASSHRLPGLAGEVYNEQFF
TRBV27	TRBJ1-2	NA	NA	TGTGCCAGCAGTTTCGGTCCGGCGATTGGCTACACCTTC	CASSFGPAIGYTF
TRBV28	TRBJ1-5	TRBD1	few	TGTGCCAGCACACAGGGGAGTCAGCCCCAGCATTTT	CASTQGSQPQHF